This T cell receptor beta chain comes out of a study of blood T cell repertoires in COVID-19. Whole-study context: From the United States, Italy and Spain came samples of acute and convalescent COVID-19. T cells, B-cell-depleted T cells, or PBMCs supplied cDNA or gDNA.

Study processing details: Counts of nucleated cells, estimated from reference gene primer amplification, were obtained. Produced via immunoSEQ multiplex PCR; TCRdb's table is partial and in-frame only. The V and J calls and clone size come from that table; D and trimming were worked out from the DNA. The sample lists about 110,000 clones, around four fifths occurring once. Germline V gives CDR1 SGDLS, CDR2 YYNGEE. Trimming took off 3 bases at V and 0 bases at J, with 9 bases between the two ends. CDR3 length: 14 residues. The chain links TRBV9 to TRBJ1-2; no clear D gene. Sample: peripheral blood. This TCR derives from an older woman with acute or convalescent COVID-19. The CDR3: CASSDSRANYGYTF. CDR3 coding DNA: TGTGCCAGCAGCGACAGCCGCGCTAACTATGGCTACACCTTC.